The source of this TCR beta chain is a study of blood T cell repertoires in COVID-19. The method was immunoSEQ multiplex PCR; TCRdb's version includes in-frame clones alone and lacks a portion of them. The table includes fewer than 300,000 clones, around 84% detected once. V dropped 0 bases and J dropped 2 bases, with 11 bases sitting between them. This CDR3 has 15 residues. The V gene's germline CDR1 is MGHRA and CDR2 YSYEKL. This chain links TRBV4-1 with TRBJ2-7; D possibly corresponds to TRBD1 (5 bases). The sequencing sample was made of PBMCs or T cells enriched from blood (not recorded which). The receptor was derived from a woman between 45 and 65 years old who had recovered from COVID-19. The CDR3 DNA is TGCGCCAGCAGCCAAGATCTCTCAGGGCCCTACGAGCAGTACTTC. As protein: CASSQDLSGPYEQYF.